This passage covers 21 T cell receptor beta chains from one sample sequenced in a study of spatial heterogeneity in lung cancer. As for time point: sample taken at primary tumor resection. MiXCR, run by TCRdb on the 5' RACE reads, gives a single entry per CDR3 protein. The top ten clones hold about 6.8% of a sample with under 85,000 distinct CDR3 sequences, 8% of them seen once. The sample was PBMCs, taken at surgery. All receptors derive from a male donor with early-stage non-small cell lung cancer.

This clonotype was seen many times. J is TRBJ2-4 and V is TRBV6-5; TRBD1 matches 10 bases. This CDR3 is built from 15 residues. J lost 7 bases, V lost 5 bases, and 8 bases had no gene match. CDR1 and CDR2 (germline): MNHEY, SVGAGI. CDR3 loop: CASSLTGQGLNIQYF. Here the CDR3 DNA reads TGTGCCAGCAGTCTAACGGGACAGGGGTTGAACATTCAGTACTTC.

This clonotype was counted many times. The chain carries TRBV7-9 and TRBJ2-1; the D call may be TRBD1 or TRBD2 (5 bases each). Trimming stripped 11 bases from V and 4 bases from J, with 15 bases between. This CDR3 comprises 13 residues. The germline V gene encodes CDR1 SEHNR and CDR2 FQNEAQ (reference sequence). The DNA for the CDR3 is TGTGCCTTCCCCCGGGACGGATACAATGAGCAGTTCTTC. This gives the protein CAFPRDGYNEQFF.

This clonotype has only a few counts. J is TRBJ1-2 and V is TRBV2; no definite D call. V was trimmed by 0 bases and J by 7 bases, leaving 12 bases between them. The CDR3 consists of 14 residues. Germline V CDR1 and CDR2: SNHLY, FYNNEI. The CDR3 DNA reads TGTGCCAGCAGTGAAGCTCAATCCACCCCTGGCTACACCTTC. Its protein product is CASSEAQSTPGYTF.

At least ten counts were recorded for this clonotype. The chain uses TRBV5-5 and TRBJ2-7, with TRBD1 matching 8 bases. This CDR3 region has 13 residues. The V gene end was trimmed by 8 bases and the J gene end by 9 bases; junction bases not matched to a gene: 13. CDR1 SGHKS and CDR2 YYEKEE come from the germline V gene (reference sequence). The CDR3 loop reads CASETGDGLGQYF. CDR3 in DNA: TGTGCCAGTGAGACAGGGGATGGCTTAGGGCAGTACTTC.

The rearrangement uses TRBV27 and TRBJ2-7, with a tentative D call TRBD2 (5 bases). CDR1 and CDR2 (germline): MNHEY, SMNVEV (reference sequence). V lost 0 bases to trimming and J lost 3 bases, with 15 bases between them. This CDR3 is 16 amino acids long. CDR3 coding DNA: TGTGCCAGCAGTTTATCGTCGGGGAATTACGTCTACGAGCAGTACTTC. It yields the protein CASSLSSGNYVYEQYF.

Many counts were recorded for this clonotype. The chain employs TRBV20-1 and TRBJ1-1; D gene unclear. The CDR3 length is 13 residues. V lost 3 bases and J lost 0, with 8 bases in between. Looked up from germline, CDR1 is DFQATT and CDR2 is SNEGSKA (reference sequence). CDR3 in DNA: TGCAGTGCTAGGAGACAAATGAACACTGAAGCTTTCTTT. The encoded protein is CSARRQMNTEAFF.

In this sample, this clonotype turned up many times. The rearrangement links TRBV29-1 to TRBJ2-7, with 8 positions matching TRBD1. Germline CDR1 reads SQVTM; CDR2 reads ANQGSEA. Trimming cost V 5 bases and J 0 bases; bases outside gene matches: 6. There are 14 residues in the CDR3. The CDR3 coding sequence is TGCAGCGTTTCCGGGACAGGTAGCTCCTACGAGCAGTACTTC. Translating it yields CSVSGTGSSYEQYF.

The table lists this clonotype with many counts. The V and J genes are TRBV29-1 and TRBJ2-1, with 9 bases aligning to TRBD1. V shed 4 bases, J shed 6 bases, and the junction held 4 bases outside the gene matches. The CDR3 covers 13 residues. Germline CDR1 reads SQVTM; CDR2 reads ANQGSEA. CDR3 sequence: CSVVRTGVNEQFF. CDR3 DNA: TGCAGCGTTGTGAGGACAGGGGTCAATGAGCAGTTCTTC.

This clonotype was counted many times. This rearrangement joins TRBV4-3 to TRBJ1-4; no clear D. Germline CDR1 LGHNA, CDR2 YSLEER. V lost 1 base, J lost 8 bases, and 17 bases lay in between. The CDR3 is 16 residues long. Written as DNA, the CDR3 is TGCGCCAGCAGCCAAGGCGGCGGATCCGACAAGGAAAAACTGTTTTTT. Residues: CASSQGGGSDKEKLFF.

The chain uses TRBV12-3 or TRBV12-4 and TRBJ1-4; TRBD1 aligns across 7 bases. With V trimmed by 1 base and J by 10 bases, 12 bases remained unmatched. The length of the CDR3 is 16 residues. The CDR3 here is CASSLGELGGWGKLFF. The DNA for the CDR3 is TGTGCCAGCAGTTTAGGAGAGTTAGGGGGCTGGGGAAAACTGTTTTTT.

The sample holds a few counts of this clonotype. The chain couples TRBV15 to TRBJ1-1, with 7 bases matching TRBD1. Trimming at V came to 0 bases and at J to 5 bases, leaving 3 bases not matched to a gene. The CDR3 totals 14 residues. Germline V gene data show CDR1 as LNHNV and CDR2 as YYDKDF (reference sequence). Written as DNA, the CDR3 is TGTGCCACCAGCAGAGAGGGCAGGGGGACTGAAGCTTTCTTT. It is translated as CATSREGRGTEAFF.

This clonotype appeared a few times. The V call is TRBV2, the J call TRBJ1-5; 7 bases are shared with TRBD1. CDR1 and CDR2 from the germline V gene are SNHLY and FYNNEI. Trimming removed 4 bases from V and 5 bases from J; junction bases left unmatched: 8. The CDR3 is 15 residues long. The CDR3 nucleotides are TGTGCCAGCAGTGGGGGACAGAGAGGGGATCAGCCCCAGCATTTT. It specifies CASSGGQRGDQPQHF.

The V gene is TRBV6-6, the J gene TRBJ2-7; no firm D call. Germline assignment: CDR1 MNHNY and CDR2 SVGAGI (reference sequence). V lost 6 bases, J lost 5 bases, and 11 bases lay in between. CDR3 length: 12 amino acids. In DNA, the CDR3 is TGTGCCAGCAGCTCCCCTGGGGACGAGCAGTACTTC. It yields the protein CASSSPGDEQYF.

The V gene is TRBV7-3, the J gene TRBJ2-2; 10 bases agree with TRBD2. Germline CDR1 reads SGHTA; CDR2 reads FQGTGA. V was pared by 2 bases and J by 0 bases, with 0 bases of the junction left unmatched. This CDR3 is built from 16 residues. The DNA for the CDR3 is TGTGCCAGCAGCTTACTAGCGGGAGCGAACACCGGGGAGCTGTTTTTT. Translation: CASSLLAGANTGELFF.

This clonotype was counted ten times or more. The V call is TRBV5-1, the J call TRBJ2-1; D might be TRBD2 (6 bases). Between the trimmed V and J ends, which lost 4 bases and 4 bases, there was a span of 18 bases. The CDR3 loop spans 16 amino acids. Germline V lookup: CDR1 SGHRS, CDR2 YFSETQ. The CDR3, as DNA: TGCGCCAGCAGCCTCCCCACTGGCGGGACGTACAATGAGCAGTTCTTC. Encoded protein: CASSLPTGGTYNEQFF.

This clonotype has ten or more counts. The V call is TRBV10-2, the J call TRBJ1-5, with a tentative D call TRBD1 (5 bases). Looked up from germline, CDR1 is WSHSY and CDR2 is SAAADI. Trimming left V 3 bases short and J 3 bases short, with 9 bases between. The CDR3 totals 14 residues. CDR3 region: CASSDRASNQPQHF. The CDR3 DNA reads TGCGCCAGCAGTGACAGGGCTTCCAATCAGCCCCAGCATTTT.

In its sample, this clonotype was seen a few times. The rearrangement links TRBV20-1 to TRBJ1-5, with 7 positions matching TRBD1. This CDR3 has 13 residues. Germline CDR1 is DFQATT and CDR2 is SNEGSKA (reference sequence). Trimming took 6 bases from V and 1 from J; bases not matched to a gene: 3. The CDR3 coding sequence is TGCAGTGCCGAGACAGGGAGCAATCAGCCCCAGCATTTT. Protein product: CSAETGSNQPQHF.

There are many counts of this clonotype. The gene calls are TRBV19 and TRBJ2-7, with a possible D match to TRBD1 (6 bases). Germline values: CDR1 LNHDA, CDR2 SQIVND (reference sequence). The CDR3 totals 14 residues. Trimming stripped 6 bases from V and 4 bases from J, with 16 bases between. The CDR3 is CASRERGNPYEQYF. CDR3 DNA sequence: TGTGCCAGTAGGGAGAGGGGGAACCCTTACGAGCAGTACTTC.

This clonotype was recorded at least ten times. The chain uses TRBV7-9 and TRBJ2-3; D unclear. There are 14 residues in the CDR3. CDR1 and CDR2 from the germline V gene are SEHNR and FQNEAQ (reference sequence). Trimming removed 2 bases at V and 2 bases at J, with 8 bases between. The DNA for the CDR3 is TGTGCCAGCAGCTTAAGCACCCTCACAGATACGCAGTATTTT. Its protein is CASSLSTLTDTQYF.

Points on this clonotype: A read error is possible here, since a much larger clone lies one base away. The chain recombines TRBV6-2 or TRBV6-3 with TRBJ2-3; 7 positions match TRBD1. The CDR3 has 15 amino acids. CDR1 is MNHEY and CDR2 is SVGEGT in the germline V gene. CDR3 nucleotide sequence: TGTGACAGTTTCAGGGGGAACCTATACACAGATACGCAGTATTTT. Amino acid sequence: CDSFRGNLYTDTQYF.

This clonotype was seen a few times. J is TRBJ1-1 and V is TRBV6-5; 8 nucleotides line up with TRBD1. This CDR3 is 16 amino acids long. The germline V gene encodes CDR1 MNHEY and CDR2 SVGAGI. V lost 6 bases to trimming and J lost 7 bases; unmatched junction nucleotides: 16. For the CDR3, the DNA is TGTGCCAGCAGGCCCCTGGGACAGGTCCCTCCCTATGAAGCTTTCTTT. Its translation is CASRPLGQVPPYEAFF.